The source of this TCR beta chain is a study of CD8+ T cells in alopecia areata. Study-level findings and limits: Patients displayed less clarity in TCR sharing than mice, a finding possibly related to HLA. Greater clonality was observed in lesional scalp samples, especially alopecia totalis/universalis, versus normal scalp. Besides other cells, scalp samples also yield sequences of resident alphabeta T cells from normal skin.

RNA extraction was followed by reverse transcription into cDNA, which acted as the sequencing template. Measured with immunoSEQ multiplex PCR; TCRdb has only the in-frame clones, and not every one. Among 110,000 to 150,000 clones, 45% to 60% were seen once, and the ten largest hold around a sixth. The treatment was: oral pan-JAK inhibitor, 5-10 mg twice daily. Concerning this clone: The antigen is unknown.

CDR1 is SQVTM, CDR2 ANQGSEA, per germline. Deletions cut 6 bases from V and 1 base from J, with 12 bases between. The CDR3 runs to 13 residues. The rearrangement links TRBV29-1 to TRBJ2-5; D unclear. This specimen consisted of CD8+ T cells sorted from blood, obtained at week 4, from a patient treated with tofacitinib. This TCR was recovered from a human donor with alopecia areata. Here the CDR3 reads CSVPDPSQETQYF. The CDR3 DNA sequence: TGCAGCGTCCCGGACCCCTCCCAAGAGACCCAGTACTTC.